The entry below describes one T cell receptor beta chain. Its antigen is as yet unknown. Trimming pared 4 bases from V and 1 base from J, leaving 14 bases between. This CDR3 region has 15 residues. Germline CDR1 SGHRS, CDR2 YFSETQ. TCRdb's copy holds only in-frame clones and misses some; the assay was immunoSEQ multiplex PCR. The sample has some 86,000 clones, 80% seen once. This record belongs to a study of T cell responses to AZD1222 COVID-19 vaccine. Points from the study as a whole: Once two AZD1222 doses were given, Spike-specific TCR breadth and depth went up. Possibly, clonal diversity was underestimated; donors were largely white British and included more females. Unmutated regions of variants are reportedly targeted by nearly half of spike-specific TCRs.

This TCR derives from an adult in good health. V is TRBV5-1 and J is TRBJ1-1; weak D call: TRBD1 (6 bases). The sequences come from peripheral blood, collected on day 0 of AZD1222 vaccination. CDR3 amino acids: CASSDGQLSNTEAFF. The CDR3 DNA is TGCGCCAGCAGCGACGGACAGCTTTCGAACACTGAAGCTTTCTTT.